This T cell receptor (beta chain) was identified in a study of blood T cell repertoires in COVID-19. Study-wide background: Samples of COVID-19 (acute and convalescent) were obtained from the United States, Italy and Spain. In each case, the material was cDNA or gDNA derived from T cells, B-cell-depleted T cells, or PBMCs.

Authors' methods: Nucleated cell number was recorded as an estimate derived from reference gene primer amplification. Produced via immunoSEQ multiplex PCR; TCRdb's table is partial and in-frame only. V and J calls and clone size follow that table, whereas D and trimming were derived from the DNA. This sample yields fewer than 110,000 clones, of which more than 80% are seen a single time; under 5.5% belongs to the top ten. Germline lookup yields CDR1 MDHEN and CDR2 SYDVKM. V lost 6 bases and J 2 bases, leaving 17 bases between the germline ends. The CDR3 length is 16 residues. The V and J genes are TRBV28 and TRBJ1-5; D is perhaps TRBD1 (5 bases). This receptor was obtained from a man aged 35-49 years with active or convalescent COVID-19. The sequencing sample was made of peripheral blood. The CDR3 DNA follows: TGTGCCAGCAGCCTCGTTGCGGGGGATGGCAATCAGCCCCAGCATTTT. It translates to CASSLVAGDGNQPQHF.